This T cell receptor (beta chain) was captured in a study of OX40 agonist ivuxolimab in advanced cancers. Overall study findings and caveats: At 0.1 to 3.0 mg/kg and by week 6, CD4+ and CD8+ T cells in the blood had expanded clonally. Mean expanded clone counts were higher in CD8+ than CD4+ T cells.

TCRdb's table, derived via immunoSEQ multiplex PCR, lists solely in-frame clones and lacks some. This table has some 70,000 clones, approximately 91% appearing once. The CDR3 loop spans 15 amino acids. V was clipped by 4 bases and J by 0 bases, with 13 bases between them. The germline V gene has CDR1 SGHDT and CDR2 YYEEEE. To note about this clone: The antigen remains undetermined.

This sample comprised CD4+ or CD8+ T cells sorted from blood, obtained in a trial of the OX40 agonist ivuxolimab. The genes are TRBV5-6 and TRBJ1-2; tentative D call: TRBD1 (6 bases). The sequence was collected from an adult with an advanced solid tumor such as melanoma, head and neck, liver or kidney cancer. This chain's CDR3 is CASSPAGAANYGYTF. In nucleotides, the CDR3 is TGTGCCAGCAGCCCGGCGGGGGCAGCTAACTATGGCTACACCTTC. Based on the CDR3 plus reference TRBV5-6 and TRBJ1-2, the full variable domain is DAGVTQSPTHLIKTRGQQVTLRCSPKSGHDTVSWYQQALGQGPQFIFQYYEEEERQRGNFPDRFSGHQFPNYSSELNVNALLLGDSALYLCASSPAGAANYGYTFGSGTRLTVV.